The next 18 T cell receptor beta chains were all read from a single sample in a study of T cells in localized non-small cell lung cancer. Profiled with immunoSEQ multiplex PCR; TCRdb holds only in-frame clones, not every one. Of about 52,000 clones in the sample, around 80% were seen once. Sequenced material: PBMCs, taken before any cancer treatment. These receptors came from a woman aged 40-69 years with stage II lung adenocarcinoma.

V usage is TRBV29-1 and J usage is TRBJ2-7, with D maybe TRBD2 (6 bases). V lost 7 bases and J lost 5, with 18 bases in between. The germline CDR1 and CDR2 sequences are SQVTM and ANQGSEA. The CDR3 has 13 residues. Written as DNA, the CDR3 is TGCAGCGCACGGGGCAGGGAGGCCAACGAGCAGTACTTC. Amino acids: CSARGREANEQYF.

The chain is built from TRBV19 and TRBJ1-2; D is ambiguous. V was trimmed by 7 bases and J by 4 bases, leaving 16 bases between them. The CDR3 contains 14 residues. Germline assignment: CDR1 LNHDA and CDR2 SQIVND (reference sequence). CDR3 loop: CASTPDGVGYGYTF. The CDR3 nucleotides read TGTGCCAGTACTCCCGACGGGGTCGGCTATGGCTACACCTTC.

This chain links TRBV5-4 with TRBJ1-2; tentatively, D is TRBD1 (6 bases). V was trimmed by 4 bases and J by 8 bases, leaving 21 bases between them. The CDR3 consists of 15 residues. From germline, CDR1 is SGHNT and CDR2 YYREEE (reference sequence). CDR3 loop: CASSPEGQGSRGYTF. CDR3 coding DNA: TGTGCCAGCAGCCCGGAGGGGCAGGGGAGCCGGGGCTACACCTTC.

The chain employs TRBV27 and TRBJ2-7, with D possibly matching TRBD1 (5 bases). CDR3 length: 14 residues. Trimming took off 2 bases at V and 3 bases at J, with 11 bases between the two ends. CDR1 is MNHEY and CDR2 is SMNVEV in the germline V gene (reference sequence). The CDR3 loop reads CASSLNWQGYEQYF. For the CDR3, the DNA is TGTGCCAGCAGTTTAAATTGGCAGGGCTACGAGCAGTACTTC.

This clone turned up a few times. The rearrangement links TRBV5-6 to TRBJ1-2, with D unresolved. Trimming took 5 bases from V and 6 from J, leaving 14 bases between them. CDR1 SGHDT and CDR2 YYEEEE come from the germline V gene. The CDR3 consists of 13 residues. CDR3 nucleotides: TGTGCCAGCAGTCAAGGACGGCGGCATGGCTACACCTTC. Translating gives CASSQGRRHGYTF.

The sample holds one count of this clone. This chain links TRBV6-1 with TRBJ1-2, with no clear D. V lost 4 bases and J lost 1, with 10 bases in between. This CDR3 is 14 amino acids long. CDR1 MNHNS and CDR2 SASEGT come from the germline V gene. In DNA form, the CDR3 reads TGTGCCAGCAGTGCGAGCTTTATTAACTATGGCTACACCTTC. Translation: CASSASFINYGYTF.

The chain links TRBV27 to TRBJ2-3; the match to TRBD2 covers 16 bases. Trimming took 8 bases from V and 3 from J; bases not matched to a gene: 8. The CDR3 has 17 amino acids. Germline V lookup: CDR1 MNHEY, CDR2 SMNVEV (reference sequence). The CDR3 DNA follows: TGTGCCAGCTTTGGGACTAGCGGGGGGGCCAGGACAGATACGCAGTATTTT. It codes for CASFGTSGGARTDTQYF.

This clone showed up just once. The chain couples TRBV10-3 to TRBJ2-7; 8 nucleotides agree with TRBD1. Losses at the gene ends were 0 bases for V and 2 bases for J; bases not matched to a gene: 12. The CDR3 sequence is 18 residues long. The germline V gene encodes CDR1 ENHRY and CDR2 SYGVKD. CDR3 sequence reads: CAISESIPQGAFPYEQYF. The CDR3 DNA follows: TGTGCCATCAGTGAGTCGATCCCCCAGGGGGCTTTCCCCTACGAGCAGTACTTC.

V and J are TRBV14 and TRBJ2-3; D unresolved. CDR1 SGHDN and CDR2 FVKESK come from the germline V gene. Trimming left V 1 base short and J 2 bases short, with 10 bases between. The CDR3 spans 15 residues. The CDR3 spells CASSQGSPVTDTQYF. The DNA for the CDR3 is TGTGCCAGCAGCCAAGGGAGCCCCGTCACAGATACGCAGTATTTT.

This clone was recorded a few times. The chain recombines TRBV5-1 with TRBJ1-4, with 9 bases lining up with TRBD1. V lost 0 bases, J lost 4 bases, and 1 base stayed unmatched. This CDR3 region has 15 residues. Germline V gene lookup returns CDR1 SGHRS and CDR2 YFSETQ. CDR3 loop: CASSLGTGDNEKLFF. The CDR3 region has the DNA TGCGCCAGCAGCTTGGGGACAGGGGATAATGAAAAACTGTTTTTT.

The V gene is TRBV11-2, the J gene TRBJ1-6, with D uncertain. The CDR3 is 14 residues long. Trimming stripped 1 base from V and 8 bases from J, with 9 bases between. Germline-derived CDR1 and CDR2 are SGHAT and FQNNGV. This CDR3 is CASSLGVGYSPLHF. The CDR3 coding sequence is TGTGCCAGCAGCTTAGGAGTCGGGTATTCACCCCTCCACTTT.

This clone was detected once. The rearrangement joins TRBV5-1 to TRBJ2-3; the D is unclear. This CDR3 spans 11 amino acids. Trimming took 6 bases from V and 2 from J, leaving 4 bases between them. The germline gives CDR1 SGHRS, CDR2 YFSETQ. CDR3 coding DNA: TGCGCCAGCAACCCCACAGATACGCAGTATTTT. Encoded protein: CASNPTDTQYF.

V and J are TRBV18 and TRBJ2-1; no clear D gene. Germline assignment: CDR1 KGHSH and CDR2 LQKENI. The V end lost 1 base, the J end lost 5 bases, and 3 bases lay between the germline ends. This CDR3 is built from 12 residues. CDR3 coding DNA: TGTGCCAGCTCACCACTAGACAATGAGCAGTTCTTC. It is translated as CASSPLDNEQFF. The whole variable domain, filled in from reference TRBV18 and TRBJ2-1, reads NAGVMQNPRHLVRRRGQEARLRCSPMKGHSHVYWYRQLPEEGLKFMVYLQKENIIDESGMPKERFSAEFPKEGPSILRIQQVVRGDSAAYFCASSPLDNEQFFGPGTRLTVL.

This clone appeared a few times. J is TRBJ1-2 and V is TRBV29-1; D ambiguous. The CDR3 extends over 13 amino acids. The V end was cut by 8 bases, the J end by 0 bases, with 13 bases between. Germline assignment: CDR1 SQVTM and CDR2 ANQGSEA. CDR3 loop: CSPRRQANYGYTF. The CDR3 DNA reads as TGCAGCCCTCGCAGGCAAGCTAACTATGGCTACACCTTC.

This clone was seen more than once but under ten times. The CDR3 loop is CASSPGRTGNTEAFF. The DNA for the CDR3 is TGTGCCAGCTCCCCCGGGCGCACCGGGAACACTGAAGCTTTCTTT. J is TRBJ1-1 and V is TRBV18, with D unclear. From germline, CDR1 is KGHSH and CDR2 LQKENI. Trimming left V 6 bases short and J 1 base short, with 15 bases between. This CDR3 contains 15 residues. The whole variable domain, filled in from reference TRBV18 and TRBJ1-1, reads NAGVMQNPRHLVRRRGQEARLRCSPMKGHSHVYWYRQLPEEGLKFMVYLQKENIIDESGMPKERFSAEFPKEGPSILRIQQVVRGDSAAYFCASSPGRTGNTEAFFGQGTRLTVV.

The chain joins TRBV23-1 to TRBJ1-2; D is undetermined. TRBV23-1 is labeled an ORF, and its function is uncertain. This CDR3 region has 11 residues. V dropped 4 bases and J dropped 3 bases, with 3 bases sitting between them. CDR3 protein: CASSPDYGYTF. For the CDR3, the DNA is TGCGCCAGCAGTCCGGACTATGGCTACACCTTC.

The CDR3 DNA reads as TGTGCCAGCAGGTTGTCAGGGCACACTGAAGCTTTCTTT. It encodes CASRLSGHTEAFF. The J gene is TRBJ1-1, the V gene TRBV5-5; a weak D match, TRBD1 (5 bases). The CDR3 extends over 13 amino acids. Trimming removed 5 bases from V and 3 bases from J, with 11 bases in between. Germline assignment: CDR1 SGHKS and CDR2 YYEKEE (reference sequence).

V is TRBV27 and J is TRBJ1-5, with D uncertain. V was shortened by 3 bases and J by 7 bases, with 13 bases between the two germline ends. CDR1 and CDR2 (germline): MNHEY, SMNVEV (reference sequence). This CDR3 comprises 14 residues. The CDR3 loop reads CASSLGSVGQPQHF. DNA of the CDR3: TGTGCCAGCAGTTTGGGGTCGGTGGGGCAGCCCCAGCATTTT.